Listed below are T cell receptor beta chains from one sample, sequenced in a study of cytomegalovirus exposure and HLA in healthy donors. Clones were read by immunoSEQ multiplex PCR, and TCRdb kept only the in-frame ones, dropping some. The sample gives fewer than 130,000 clones, 88% of which show up once; roughly 1.4% is in the top ten. Input material: PBMCs. All receptors come from a woman aged 25 to 45 in good health and CMV-seropositive. CDR3s include the opening cysteine and the closing phenylalanine or tryptophan. Fields, in order: CDR3 protein, CDR3 DNA, clone size, V gene, D gene, J gene. A D gene is named only where the DNA matches it firmly. Clone size, where shown, is once, few, many, or a class for clones that have expanded.

CDR3: CASPRGINADTQYF
DNA: TGTGCCAGCCCCAGAGGCATCAACGCAGATACGCAGTATTTT
size: NA
V: TRBV6-1
D: NA
J: TRBJ2-3

CDR3: CASHGLREQYF
DNA: TGTGCCAGCCACGGTCTACGTGAGCAGTACTTC
size: NA
V: TRBV2
D: NA
J: TRBJ2-7

CDR3: CASSINTDTQYF
DNA: TGTGCCAGCAGCATAAACACAGATACGCAGTATTTT
size: NA
V: TRBV7-2
D: NA
J: TRBJ2-3

CDR3: CASSVGLAPYEQYF
DNA: TGTGCCAGCAGCGTAGGCCTAGCCCCCTACGAGCAGTACTTC
size: NA
V: TRBV9
D: NA
J: TRBJ2-7

CDR3: CASSASGSGYEQYF
DNA: TGTGCCAGCAGCGCGAGCGGGAGTGGCTACGAGCAGTACTTC
size: NA
V: TRBV9
D: TRBD2
J: TRBJ2-7

CDR3: CAGRRTANTGELFF
DNA: TGTGCCGGCCGACGGACAGCGAACACCGGGGAGCTGTTTTTT
size: NA
V: TRBV19
D: NA
J: TRBJ2-2

CDR3: CASSLQEETQYF
DNA: TGTGCCAGCAGTTTACAGGAAGAGACCCAGTACTTC
size: NA
V: TRBV27
D: NA
J: TRBJ2-5

CDR3: CASSQRTGGFLDTQYF
DNA: TGTGCCAGCAGCCAACGGACAGGGGGGTTTTTAGATACGCAGTATTTT
size: NA
V: TRBV9
D: TRBD1
J: TRBJ2-3

CDR3: CASSQEGGEGSQPQHF
DNA: TGCGCCAGCAGCCAGGAGGGCGGGGAGGGAAGTCAGCCCCAGCATTTT
size: NA
V: TRBV4-1
D: NA
J: TRBJ1-5

CDR3: CASSSDGRRTDTQYF
DNA: TGTGCCAGCAGCTCAGATGGCCGCAGAACAGATACGCAGTATTTT
size: NA
V: TRBV7-2
D: NA
J: TRBJ2-3

CDR3: CAWSVRREAGELFF
DNA: TGTGCCTGGAGTGTACGGAGGGAGGCCGGGGAGCTGTTTTTT
size: NA
V: TRBV30
D: NA
J: TRBJ2-2

CDR3: CASRFIRGADGGELFF
DNA: TGTGCCAGCAGATTTATCCGGGGAGCCGACGGCGGGGAGCTGTTTTTT
size: NA
V: TRBV28
D: NA
J: TRBJ2-2

CDR3: CASSQAVAGDYEQYF
DNA: TGCGCCAGCAGCCAGGCCGTGGCGGGAGATTACGAGCAGTACTTC
size: NA
V: TRBV4-3
D: TRBD2
J: TRBJ2-7

CDR3: CASGLPQGIPYEQYF
DNA: TGTGCTAGTGGTTTACCACAGGGGATTCCCTACGAGCAGTACTTC
size: NA
V: TRBV12-5
D: TRBD1
J: TRBJ2-7

CDR3: CASSPRDRVRGYTF
DNA: TGTGCCAGCAGCCCCCGGGACAGGGTACGGGGCTACACCTTC
size: few
V: TRBV14
D: TRBD1
J: TRBJ1-2

CDR3: CATGVVANTEAFF
DNA: TGTGCCACGGGGGTTGTTGCGAACACTGAAGCTTTCTTT
size: NA
V: TRBV19
D: NA
J: TRBJ1-1

CDR3: CASSQTRRGLGYGYTF
DNA: TGTGCCAGCAGTCAAACCCGCAGGGGCTTAGGCTATGGCTACACCTTC
size: NA
V: TRBV25-1
D: NA
J: TRBJ1-2

CDR3: CASSEPGLAYEQYF
DNA: TGTGCCAGCAGTGAGCCAGGGCTAGCGTACGAGCAGTACTTC
size: NA
V: TRBV2
D: NA
J: TRBJ2-7

CDR3: CASSEASAGFDKNIQYF
DNA: TGTGCCAGCAGTGAAGCATCGGCAGGGTTCGACAAAAACATTCAGTACTTC
size: NA
V: TRBV2
D: NA
J: TRBJ2-4

CDR3: CASSRESSYEQYF
DNA: TGTGCCAGCAGCAGAGAGAGCTCCTACGAGCAGTACTTC
size: NA
V: TRBV5-4
D: NA
J: TRBJ2-7

CDR3: CASSLVRTSGGDNEQFF
DNA: TGTGCCAGCAGCTTAGTGCGGACTAGCGGGGGGGACAATGAGCAGTTCTTC
size: NA
V: TRBV7-9
D: TRBD2
J: TRBJ2-1

CDR3: CASTSTGGNTEAFF
DNA: TGTGCCAGCACCTCGACAGGGGGTAACACTGAAGCTTTCTTT
size: NA
V: TRBV6-5
D: TRBD1
J: TRBJ1-1

CDR3: CAWGGTYNEQFF
DNA: TGTGCCTGGGGGGGGACTTATAATGAGCAGTTCTTC
size: NA
V: TRBV30
D: NA
J: TRBJ2-1

CDR3: CASSWGLAGALDTQYF
DNA: TGCGCCAGCAGCTGGGGACTAGCGGGAGCGCTAGATACGCAGTATTTT
size: NA
V: TRBV5-1
D: TRBD2
J: TRBJ2-3

CDR3: CASSRVNSYEQYF
DNA: TGTGCCAGCAGCCGGGTAAACTCCTACGAGCAGTACTTC
size: NA
V: TRBV6-1
D: NA
J: TRBJ2-7

CDR3: CASSPTGLAGYNEQFF
DNA: TGCGCCAGCAGCCCGACCGGACTAGCGGGGTACAATGAGCAGTTCTTC
size: NA
V: TRBV5-1
D: TRBD2
J: TRBJ2-1

CDR3: CASSVGGGGNYGYTF
DNA: TGTGCCAGCAGCGTGGGCGGGGGCGGTAACTATGGCTACACCTTC
size: NA
V: TRBV9
D: NA
J: TRBJ1-2

CDR3: CASSWGEDTDTQYF
DNA: TGTGCCAGCAGCTGGGGGGAAGACACAGATACGCAGTATTTT
size: few
V: TRBV25-1
D: NA
J: TRBJ2-3

CDR3: CASSVDSRANQPQHF
DNA: TGTGCCAGCAGCGTAGATAGCAGGGCGAATCAGCCCCAGCATTTT
size: NA
V: TRBV9
D: NA
J: TRBJ1-5

CDR3: CASSIGFGREARVEQFF
DNA: TGTGCCAGTAGTATTGGATTTGGGCGGGAGGCCCGGGTTGAGCAGTTCTTC
size: NA
V: TRBV19
D: TRBD2
J: TRBJ2-1

CDR3: CAWIRQGQGPYEQYF
DNA: TGTGCCTGGATCCGCCAAGGACAGGGACCCTACGAGCAGTACTTC
size: NA
V: TRBV30
D: TRBD1
J: TRBJ2-7

CDR3: CASSPRTGLAEPQHF
DNA: TGTGCCAGCAGTCCCCGGACAGGGCTTGCGGAGCCCCAGCATTTT
size: few
V: TRBV28
D: TRBD1
J: TRBJ1-5

CDR3: CASSLVGTGVVHEQFF
DNA: TGTGCCAGCAGCTTAGTAGGGACAGGGGTTGTTCATGAGCAGTTCTTC
size: NA
V: TRBV11-3
D: TRBD1
J: TRBJ2-1

CDR3: CASSFTGESSGNTIYF
DNA: TGTGCCAGCAGCTTTACAGGAGAGTCCTCTGGAAACACCATATATTTT
size: NA
V: TRBV9
D: NA
J: TRBJ1-3

CDR3: CAWSTREESFYNEQFF
DNA: TGTGCCTGGAGTACCCGGGAGGAGAGCTTTTACAATGAGCAGTTCTTC
size: NA
V: TRBV30
D: TRBD2
J: TRBJ2-1

CDR3: CASSYSGGVPDTQYF
DNA: TGTGCCAGCAGTTACTCAGGGGGGGTGCCAGATACGCAGTATTTT
size: NA
V: TRBV6-6
D: NA
J: TRBJ2-3

CDR3: CASSLGLAGGQEFF
DNA: TGCGCCAGCAGCTTGGGACTAGCGGGGGGGCAAGAGTTCTTC
size: NA
V: TRBV5-1
D: TRBD2
J: TRBJ2-1

CDR3: CASLAAGGNEQFF
DNA: TGCGCCAGCCTCGCCGCCGGGGGGAATGAGCAGTTCTTC
size: NA
V: TRBV10-2
D: TRBD2
J: TRBJ2-1

CDR3: CASSYSYTGNTEAFF
DNA: TGTGCCAGCAGTTACTCGTATACAGGGAACACTGAAGCTTTCTTT
size: once
V: TRBV6-5
D: NA
J: TRBJ1-1

CDR3: CASSTTGVQYF
DNA: TGTGCCAGCAGTACCACAGGGGTGCAGTACTTC
size: NA
V: TRBV6-5
D: TRBD1
J: TRBJ2-7

CDR3: CASSSTSGLNTGELFF
DNA: TGTGCCAGCAGCTCGACTAGCGGTTTGAACACCGGGGAGCTGTTTTTT
size: NA
V: TRBV11-2
D: TRBD2
J: TRBJ2-2

CDR3: CASSKDRGSTDTQYF
DNA: TGTGCCAGCAGCAAAGACAGGGGGAGCACAGATACGCAGTATTTT
size: NA
V: TRBV6-1
D: TRBD1
J: TRBJ2-3

CDR3: CASSLTGPGSGNTEAFF
DNA: TGTGCCAGCAGCTTAACGGGGCCGGGCTCGGGGAACACTGAAGCTTTCTTT
size: NA
V: TRBV7-3
D: NA
J: TRBJ1-1

CDR3: CASSETGTGSYEQYF
DNA: TGTGCCAGCAGTGAAACCGGGACAGGGAGCTACGAGCAGTACTTC
size: NA
V: TRBV28
D: TRBD1
J: TRBJ2-7

CDR3: CASSFRAIIYEQYF
DNA: TGTGCCAGCAGCTTCCGAGCGATCATCTACGAGCAGTACTTC
size: few
V: TRBV7-2
D: NA
J: TRBJ2-7

CDR3: CASRRVAAEAFF
DNA: TGTGCCAGCCGCAGGGTTGCGGCTGAAGCTTTCTTT
size: once
V: TRBV5-5
D: NA
J: TRBJ1-1

CDR3: CASTPRGAGTDTQYF
DNA: TGTGCCAGCACCCCCAGGGGGGCTGGGACAGATACGCAGTATTTT
size: NA
V: TRBV7-9
D: NA
J: TRBJ2-3

CDR3: CASSRIDREAFF
DNA: TGTGCCAGCAGCCGGATTGACAGGGAAGCTTTCTTT
size: NA
V: TRBV4-2
D: NA
J: TRBJ1-1

CDR3: CASSPIPPGTSLSGEQYF
DNA: TGTGCCAGCAGCCCCATACCGCCCGGGACTAGCCTGTCGGGCGAGCAGTACTTC
size: NA
V: TRBV14
D: TRBD2
J: TRBJ2-7

CDR3: CASSSGGFADTQYF
DNA: TGTGCCAGCAGCTCCGGGGGGTTCGCAGATACGCAGTATTTT
size: NA
V: TRBV7-3
D: TRBD2
J: TRBJ2-3

CDR3: CASSYAQGAKEAFF
DNA: TGTGCCAGCAGTTACGCACAGGGGGCAAAGGAAGCTTTCTTT
size: NA
V: TRBV6-5
D: TRBD1
J: TRBJ1-1

CDR3: CASSPWEAEGGYTF
DNA: TGTGCCAGCTCACCATGGGAAGCGGAGGGTGGCTACACCTTC
size: few
V: TRBV18
D: NA
J: TRBJ1-2

CDR3: CAWRRGRLLSGANVLTF
DNA: TGTGCCTGGAGGAGGGGGCGCTTGCTCTCTGGGGCCAACGTCCTGACTTTC
size: NA
V: TRBV30
D: TRBD1
J: TRBJ2-6

CDR3: CAWSVGVVQPQHF
DNA: TGTGCCTGGAGTGTAGGGGTTGTTCAGCCCCAGCATTTT
size: NA
V: TRBV30
D: NA
J: TRBJ1-5

CDR3: CASSVELAGGPGNEQFF
DNA: TGTGCCAGCAGCGTAGAGTTAGCGGGAGGGCCTGGCAATGAGCAGTTCTTC
size: NA
V: TRBV9
D: TRBD2
J: TRBJ2-1

CDR3: CASSPYDRGVTEAFF
DNA: TGTGCCAGCAGCCCCTATGACAGGGGTGTCACTGAAGCTTTCTTT
size: NA
V: TRBV13
D: TRBD1
J: TRBJ1-1

CDR3: CASSSRTGTQETQYF
DNA: TGTGCCAGCAGCTCGCGGACAGGGACACAAGAGACCCAGTACTTC
size: NA
V: TRBV7-8
D: TRBD1
J: TRBJ2-5

CDR3: CASSVFSAGPVLGGELFF
DNA: TGTGCCAGCAGCGTATTTTCCGCGGGACCTGTCCTAGGTGGGGAGCTGTTTTTT
size: NA
V: TRBV7-2
D: NA
J: TRBJ2-2

CDR3: CASSPGLAGAKTWETQYF
DNA: TGCGCCAGCAGCCCCGGACTAGCGGGAGCAAAAACGTGGGAGACCCAGTACTTC
size: NA
V: TRBV5-1
D: TRBD2
J: TRBJ2-5